The 13 T cell receptor beta chains below were found in one sample sequenced in a study of patients and donors after allogeneic stem cell transplantation. A single record per CDR3 protein comes from TCRdb applying MiXCR to the RT-PCR reads. Of about 230,000 distinct CDR3 sequences listed, 13% to 15% are singletons. The specimen was blood, either unsorted or a sorted T cell fraction (not recorded which). The receptors were sampled from a human donor who was either an allogeneic HSCT recipient or a stem cell or donor lymphocyte infusion donor (not recorded which). It is not recorded whose cells these are; they may come from a transplant donor.

This chain connects TRBV20-1 to TRBJ2-5; 15 nucleotides match TRBD2. Germline CDR1 and CDR2: DFQATT and SNEGSKA (reference sequence). The CDR3 runs to 17 residues. Trimming cost V 6 bases and J 2 bases; bases outside gene matches: 10. The CDR3 bases are TGCAGTGCCAGACCTGGACTAGCGGGAGGGACACAAGAGACCCAGTACTTC. It is translated as CSARPGLAGGTQETQYF.

This clonotype was seen ten or more times. The rearrangement links TRBV11-2 to TRBJ1-3; D perhaps matches TRBD1 (5 bases). The germline gives CDR1 SGHAT, CDR2 FQNNGV. The CDR3 consists of 16 residues. V was pared by 1 base and J by 8 bases, with 18 bases between. DNA of the CDR3: TGTGCCAGCAGCTTAGCGTCGAGGTCGGCAGGGCACACCATATATTTT. Translation gives CASSLASRSAGHTIYF.

The chain combines TRBV24-1 with TRBJ2-5; D gene unclear. The CDR3 runs to 14 residues. In germline, CDR1 is KGHDR, CDR2 SFDVKD. V was shortened by 0 bases and J by 0 bases, with 4 bases between the two germline ends. The CDR3 bases are TGTGCCACCAGTGATTTGAGTTACCAAGAGACCCAGTACTTC. Translation: CATSDLSYQETQYF.

This clonotype was seen a few times. The chain carries TRBV5-1 and TRBJ2-2; 9 bases match TRBD2. The germline V gene encodes CDR1 SGHRS and CDR2 YFSETQ. This CDR3 region has 17 residues. With 5 bases clipped from V and 7 bases from J, the junction kept 15 bases outside the gene matches. Here the CDR3 DNA reads TGCGCCAGCAGTCACCGGACGGCGCGGGGGGGCCTCGGGGAGCTGTTTTTT. Protein: CASSHRTARGGLGELFF.

The chain uses TRBV4-1 and TRBJ2-1; D remains ambiguous. Looked up from germline, CDR1 is MGHRA and CDR2 is YSYEKL. The CDR3 runs 13 residues. Trimming stripped 1 base from V and 10 bases from J, with 11 bases between. CDR3 residues: CASSQAPVVEQFF. As DNA, the CDR3 is TGCGCCAGCAGCCAAGCTCCGGTTGTAGAGCAGTTCTTC.

The sample holds many counts of this clonotype. V gene TRBV3-1 combines with J gene TRBJ2-1; 10 nucleotides match TRBD2. CDR1 and CDR2 from the germline V gene are LGHDT and YNNKEL (reference sequence). CDR3 length equals 18 residues. V trimming: 0 bases; J trimming: 15 bases; junction bases outside the gene matches: 20. CDR3 region: CASSQEGRASGRLERAFF. Here the CDR3 DNA reads TGTGCCAGCAGCCAAGAAGGGAGGGCTAGCGGGAGATTGGAGCGGGCGTTCTTC.

The V and J genes are TRBV18 and TRBJ2-4; D may be TRBD2 (6 bases). CDR1 KGHSH and CDR2 LQKENI come from the germline V gene. The germline V and J ends were trimmed by 0 bases and 0 bases, with 18 bases remaining between them. CDR3 length: 19 residues. As DNA, the CDR3 is TGTGCCAGCTCACCACCCGCATGGAGGGGCCGACTAGCCAAAAACATTCAGTACTTC. This codes for CASSPPAWRGRLAKNIQYF.

This clonotype came up many times. The chain joins TRBV20-1 to TRBJ2-1; D gene uncertain. Trimming shortened V by 5 bases and J by 0 bases, and 8 bases separated the two germline ends. The CDR3 length is 13 residues. Germline V CDR1 and CDR2: DFQATT, SNEGSKA (reference sequence). The CDR3 sequence is CSAAHPSYNEQFF. DNA for the CDR3: TGCAGTGCTGCTCACCCCTCCTACAATGAGCAGTTCTTC.

This clonotype was picked up many times. The chain has TRBV5-5 and TRBJ2-7; D might be TRBD1 (6 bases). Germline-derived CDR1 and CDR2 are SGHKS and YYEKEE (reference sequence). With 3 bases removed from V and 5 bases from J, the gap between germline ends came to 12 bases. The CDR3 covers 13 residues. DNA of the CDR3: TGTGCCAGCAGCTCCATTACAGGGAACGAGCAGTACTTC. It codes for CASSSITGNEQYF.

This clonotype was counted only a few times. This chain joins TRBV7-9 and TRBJ1-4, with D unclear. Trimming took 5 bases from V and 5 from J, leaving 6 bases between them. Germline V gene sequence: CDR1 SEHNR, CDR2 FQNEAQ (reference sequence). The CDR3 length is 12 residues. The CDR3 bases are TGTGCCAGCAGCAGGCCAAATGAAAAACTGTTTTTT. It encodes CASSRPNEKLFF.

This clonotype was detected ten times or more. The chain combines TRBV24-1 with TRBJ2-7; D remains ambiguous. The germline CDR1 and CDR2 sequences are KGHDR and SFDVKD. The CDR3 covers 14 residues. V lost 4 bases and J lost 2, with 11 bases in between. The CDR3 reads CATSDSYKPYEQYF. CDR3 in DNA: TGTGCCACCAGTGACAGCTATAAACCCTACGAGCAGTACTTC.

This clonotype was counted ten times or more. The chain recombines TRBV15 with TRBJ2-1, with 8 bases fitting TRBD2. The CDR3 has 16 amino acids. The junction had 8 bases not matched to a gene; V was cut back by 1 base and J by 6 bases. Germline CDR1 is LNHNV and CDR2 is YYDKDF (reference sequence). CDR3 region: CATSRVGSGKSNEQFF. CDR3 nucleotide sequence: TGTGCCACCAGCAGAGTTGGTAGCGGGAAGTCCAATGAGCAGTTCTTC.

The CDR3 spells CSAIWDGSTDTQYF. DNA for the CDR3: TGCAGTGCCATATGGGACGGTAGCACAGATACGCAGTATTTT. The chain carries TRBV20-1 and TRBJ2-3; D possibly matches TRBD1 or TRBD2 (5 bases each). V was cut by 6 bases and J by 0 bases, with 13 bases left in between. Germline CDR1 is DFQATT and CDR2 is SNEGSKA (reference sequence). The length of the CDR3 is 14 residues.